The 9 T cell receptor beta chains listed next were all sequenced from one sample in a study of tumor-infiltrating lymphocytes in localized non-small cell lung cancer. Assay: immunoSEQ multiplex PCR; the TCRdb copy retains only in-frame clones and omits some. The sample includes more than 20,000 clones, approximately 73% of them seen just once. The source material was lung tumor tissue. All receptors come from a human donor with non-small cell lung cancer.

The chain employs TRBV29-1 and TRBJ1-2; no definite D call. The V gene lost 0 bases and the J gene lost 0 bases, with 11 bases spanning the gap. Germline CDR1 SQVTM, CDR2 ANQGSEA. The CDR3 is 15 residues long. The CDR3 bases are TGCAGCGTTGAAGACGGAGAACCCCCTAACTATGGCTACACCTTC. Residues: CSVEDGEPPNYGYTF.

V gene TRBV10-2 combines with J gene TRBJ2-7; TRBD1 matches 8 bases. Germline V gene lookup returns CDR1 WSHSY and CDR2 SAAADI. V was pared by 6 bases and J by 4 bases, with 5 bases of the junction left unmatched. CDR3 size: 13 residues. The CDR3 sequence: CASSDRGPYEQYF. In DNA form, the CDR3 reads TGCGCCAGCAGCGACAGGGGTCCATACGAGCAGTACTTC.

This chain joins TRBV10-3 and TRBJ2-2; D gene ambiguous. CDR3 length: 14 residues. Deletions cut 7 bases from V and 4 bases from J, with 13 bases between. Germline-derived CDR1 and CDR2 are ENHRY and SYGVKD. The CDR3 spells CAITQQESTGELFF. CDR3 nucleotides: TGTGCCATCACCCAACAAGAGAGCACCGGGGAGCTGTTTTTT.

V is TRBV7-8 and J is TRBJ1-2, with D unclear. The CDR3 is 12 residues long. Germline V gene lookup returns CDR1 SGHVS and CDR2 FQNEAQ. V dropped 3 bases and J dropped 6 bases, with 8 bases sitting between them. The CDR3 reads CASSFWGDGYTF. For the CDR3, the DNA is TGTGCCAGCAGCTTTTGGGGAGATGGCTACACCTTC.

CDR3 in DNA: TGTGCCAGCAGACAGGGACTGTCCAATACTGAGCAGTTCTTC. This codes for CASRQGLSNTEQFF. V and J are TRBV2 and TRBJ2-1, with D perhaps given as TRBD1 or TRBD2 (6 bases each). V was pared by 6 bases and J by 9 bases, with 18 bases between. The CDR3 length is 14 residues. The germline gives CDR1 SNHLY, CDR2 FYNNEI.

This clone has just a few counts. This chain uses TRBV12-5 with TRBJ2-7, with TRBD1 identical over 7 bases. Per germline, CDR1 LGHNT and CDR2 FRNRAP. After removal of 7 bases from V and 2 bases from J, the junction contained 11 bases not matched to a gene. The CDR3 runs 15 residues. CDR3 amino acids: CASAVGGQGAYEQYF. CDR3 in DNA: TGTGCTAGTGCCGTAGGGGGCCAGGGAGCCTACGAGCAGTACTTC.

The gene calls are TRBV7-9 and TRBJ1-1; 9 bases match TRBD1. With 5 bases clipped from V and 9 bases from J, the junction kept 4 bases outside the gene matches. This CDR3 region has 12 residues. The germline V gene encodes CDR1 SEHNR and CDR2 FQNEAQ (reference sequence). This CDR3 is CASSLQGAKAFF. The CDR3 nucleotides are TGTGCCAGCAGCCTACAGGGGGCGAAAGCTTTCTTT. Together with reference TRBV7-9 and TRBJ1-1, the CDR3 gives the full variable domain: DTGVSQNPRHKITKRGQNVTFRCDPISEHNRLYWYRQTLGQGPEFLTYFQNEAQLEKSRLLSDRFSAERPKGSFSTLEIQRTEQGDSAMYLCASSLQGAKAFFGQGTRLTVV.

Concerning this clone: The junction differs from germline at one of its ends, possibly a read error. V is TRBV4-3 and J is TRBJ2-5, with D possibly matching TRBD2 (7 bases). The CDR3 contains 14 residues. The germline CDR1 and CDR2 sequences are LGHNA and YSLEER. The CDR3, as DNA: TGCGCCAGCAGCCAAGAGAAATCCCTGCGGGGGCTACACTTC. Amino acids: CASSQEKSLRGLHF.

This clone was seen a handful of times. The chain links TRBV7-2 to TRBJ2-3; D remains ambiguous. V shed 5 bases and J shed 2 bases, with 5 bases lying between them. Germline assignment: CDR1 SGHTA and CDR2 FQGNSA. The CDR3 contains 12 residues. CDR3 in amino acids: CASSPDTDTQYF. CDR3 bases: TGTGCCAGCAGCCCCGACACAGATACGCAGTATTTT.